Listed below are T cell receptor beta chains from one sample, sequenced in a study of blood T cells in healthy people across ages. TCRdb reprocessed the 5' RACE reads via MiXCR and lists one record per CDR3 protein. This table holds under 2,000,000 distinct CDR3 sequences, around half found once. Sequencing was done on a sample of blood. The receptors were gathered from a woman aged 40-49 years in good health. CDR3s include the opening cysteine and the closing phenylalanine or tryptophan. D genes are given only for firm matches. Size is stated for part of the rows, as once, few or many counts, or as a class when the clone is expanded.

d_gene | j_gene | v_gene | abundance | CDR3aa | CDR3nt
TRBD1 | TRBJ2-7 | TRBV20-1 | . | CSARGDRPLSYEQYF | TGCAGTGCTAGGGGGGACAGACCCTTATCCTACGAGCAGTACTTC
. | TRBJ2-3 | TRBV5-1 | . | CAGSLESMSTDTRYF | TGCGCCGGCAGCTTGGAAAGTATGAGCACAGATACGCGGTATTTT
. | TRBJ2-7 | TRBV7-9 | . | CASSPPGVPGEQYF | TGTGCCAGCAGCCCCCCCGGGGTTCCGGGTGAGCAGTACTTC
. | TRBJ2-4 | TRBV4-2 | few | CASSSGGAASQYF | TGTGCCAGCAGCTCAGGGGGGGCGGCTAGTCAGTACTTC
. | TRBJ2-3 | TRBV25-1 | once | CASRGAASFTDTQYF | TGTGCCAGCAGAGGGGCGGCCTCCTTCACAGATACGCAGTATTTT
TRBD2 | TRBJ2-1 | TRBV5-6 | . | CASSSGTMAGYNEQFF | TGTGCCAGCAGCTCTGGGACTATGGCGGGATACAATGAGCAGTTCTTC
. | TRBJ2-3 | TRBV25-1 | . | CASSELRFVQDADTQYF | TGTGCCAGCAGTGAACTTCGCTTTGTGCAGGACGCAGATACGCAGTATTTT
. | TRBJ1-1 | TRBV4-1 | . | CASSQGGPVAFF | TGCGCCAGCAGCCAAGGTGGCCCCGTGGCTTTCTTT
TRBD1 | TRBJ1-2 | TRBV20-1 | few | CSARKDRDYGYTF | TGCAGTGCTAGAAAGGACAGGGACTATGGCTACACCTTC
. | TRBJ1-1 | TRBV20-1 | once | CSARGGGGHLNTEAFF | TGCAGTGCTAGAGGGGGAGGAGGGCACCTGAACACTGAAGCTTTCTTT
. | TRBJ1-2 | TRBV13 | once | CASSFRAGDFCGYTF | TGTGCCAGCAGCTTTCGGGCAGGGGATTTTTGTGGCTACACCTTC
. | TRBJ1-2 | TRBV20-1 | . | CSAKRGELLDGYTF | TGCAGTGCTAAGAGGGGGGAACTCTTGGATGGCTACACCTTC
TRBD2 | TRBJ2-1 | TRBV5-4 | . | CASSLAASGPYNEQFF | TGTGCCAGCAGCTTGGCGGCTAGCGGGCCCTACAATGAGCAGTTCTTC
. | TRBJ1-2 | TRBV18 | . | CASSPFGQGRTYGYTF | TGTGCCAGCTCACCTTTTGGGCAGGGAAGAACCTATGGCTACACCTTC
. | TRBJ2-7 | TRBV7-8 | few | CASSPLLRPEQYF | TGTGCCAGCAGCCCCCTCCTTCGGCCTGAGCAGTACTTC
. | TRBJ2-7 | TRBV7-2 | many | CASSFGAEQYF | TGTGCCAGCAGTTTCGGAGCCGAGCAGTACTTC
TRBD2 | TRBJ2-1 | TRBV5-1 | . | CASSTRGWTSGNNEQFF | TGCGCCAGCAGCACACGCGGATGGACTAGTGGAAACAATGAGCAGTTCTTC
. | TRBJ2-7 | TRBV24-1 | . | CATSGGSEQYF | TGTGCCACCAGTGGTGGGAGCGAGCAGTACTTC
. | TRBJ2-3 | TRBV12-3/TRBV12-4 | . | CASSPDRITDTQYF | TGTGCCAGCAGCCCGGACAGAATCACAGATACGCAGTATTTT
TRBD2 | TRBJ2-7 | TRBV20-1 | . | CSAPWLAGTYEQYF | TGCAGTGCTCCCTGGCTAGCGGGGACCTACGAGCAGTACTTC
TRBD1 | TRBJ2-7 | TRBV7-9 | . | CASTRGQGIHEQYF | TGTGCCAGCACGAGAGGACAGGGGATCCATGAGCAGTACTTC
TRBD1 | TRBJ2-3 | TRBV7-2 | . | CASSEGAVADTQYF | TGTGCCAGCAGTGAGGGGGCAGTCGCAGATACGCAGTATTTT
TRBD1 | TRBJ1-4 | TRBV27 | . | CASGTGGWGANEKLFF | TGTGCCAGCGGGACAGGCGGTTGGGGCGCTAATGAAAAACTGTTTTTT
. | TRBJ2-7 | TRBV2 | few | CASRTAWSYEQYF | TGTGCCAGCAGGACCGCCTGGTCCTACGAGCAGTACTTC
. | TRBJ2-2 | TRBV20-1 | . | CSARDGTRNTGELFF | TGCAGTGCTAGAGATGGGACACGGAACACCGGGGAGCTGTTTTTT
TRBD1 | TRBJ2-3 | TRBV4-3 | few | CASSQHGQGVGDTQYF | TGCGCCAGCAGCCAACATGGACAGGGAGTAGGGGATACGCAGTATTTT
TRBD2 | TRBJ2-7 | TRBV5-4 | few | CASSLERTSGGSYEQYF | TGTGCCAGCAGCTTGGAAAGGACTAGCGGGGGCTCCTACGAGCAGTACTTC
. | TRBJ2-3 | TRBV24-1 | . | CATSSGLDTDTQYF | TGTGCCACCAGTTCGGGACTGGACACAGATACGCAGTATTTT
. | TRBJ2-5 | TRBV3-1 | once | CASSQAGPPRYF | TGTGCCAGCAGCCAAGCTGGACCGCCTCGGTACTTC
. | TRBJ2-7 | TRBV28 | . | CASSGRVTGSYEQYF | TGTGCCAGCAGTGGGCGGGTAACGGGGTCCTACGAGCAGTACTTC
. | TRBJ2-7 | TRBV4-3 | few | CASSPWSESYEQYF | TGCGCCAGCAGCCCCTGGAGTGAATCCTACGAGCAGTACTTC
. | TRBJ2-5 | TRBV12-3/TRBV12-4 | . | CASSLHEKETQYF | TGTGCCAGCAGTTTACATGAAAAAGAGACCCAGTACTTC
TRBD1 | TRBJ2-7 | TRBV27 | few | CASRKPGQGSYEQYF | TGTGCCAGCAGGAAGCCGGGACAGGGCTCCTACGAGCAGTACTTC
. | TRBJ2-1 | TRBV9 | . | CASSVIRDQQFF | TGTGCCAGCAGCGTCATCCGGGATCAGCAGTTCTTC
. | TRBJ2-3 | TRBV14 | . | CASSQGTWTQYF | TGTGCCAGCAGCCAAGGAACTTGGACGCAGTATTTT
. | TRBJ2-5 | TRBV6-6 | few | CASSYSDGGTQYF | TGTGCCAGCAGTTACTCCGACGGGGGGACCCAGTACTTC
. | TRBJ2-6 | TRBV4-1 | few | CASSQTPGAGANVLTF | TGCGCCAGCAGCCAAACCCCAGGGGCTGGGGCCAACGTCCTGACTTTC
. | TRBJ2-7 | TRBV6-6 | . | CASRIGTSPYNEQYF | TGTGCCAGCAGAATCGGGACGTCGCCCTACAATGAGCAGTACTTC
. | TRBJ2-7 | TRBV7-2 | . | CASNRDASSYEQYF | TGTGCCAGCAACCGGGACGCAAGCTCCTACGAGCAGTACTTC
. | TRBJ1-6 | TRBV6-5 | . | CASRGSSNSPLHF | TGTGCCAGCCGGGGGAGTTCTAATTCACCCCTCCACTTT
. | TRBJ2-1 | TRBV20-1 | few | CSARDGPYEQFF | TGCAGTGCTAGAGATGGACCGTATGAGCAGTTCTTC
. | TRBJ2-1 | TRBV2 | many | CASRDSDHEQFF | TGTGCCAGCAGGGATAGCGACCATGAGCAGTTCTTC
. | TRBJ2-4 | TRBV6-5 | few | CASTNTGGREQYF | TGTGCCAGCACTAATACAGGAGGCCGGGAGCAGTACTTC
TRBD2 | TRBJ2-3 | TRBV5-1 | . | CASSPGTSGRASTDTQYF | TGCGCCAGCAGCCCAGGGACTAGCGGGAGGGCTAGCACAGATACGCAGTATTTT
TRBD2 | TRBJ2-1 | TRBV12-3/TRBV12-4 | few | CASSSPGRERGGKFF | TGTGCCAGCAGTTCCCCGGGACGCGAGCGGGGGGGCAAGTTCTTC
. | TRBJ2-4 | TRBV2 | . | CASTRGTLAKNIQYF | TGTGCCAGCACCCGGGGGACACTAGCCAAAAACATTCAGTACTTC
. | TRBJ2-1 | TRBV20-1 | . | CSATLYKGASYNEQFF | TGCAGTGCAACACTGTATAAAGGGGCCTCCTACAATGAGCAGTTCTTC
TRBD2 | TRBJ2-5 | TRBV7-8 | . | CASSRSGGSSAQETQYF | TGTGCCAGCAGCCGATCCGGGGGGAGTTCCGCCCAAGAGACCCAGTACTTC
TRBD1 | TRBJ2-1 | TRBV25-1 | few | CASNPTGGKNEQFF | TGTGCCAGCAATCCGACAGGGGGAAAAAATGAGCAGTTCTTC
TRBD1 | TRBJ2-1 | TRBV29-1 | once | CSVPKADRLNEQFF | TGCAGCGTACCCAAGGCGGACAGGCTCAATGAGCAGTTCTTC
. | TRBJ1-1 | TRBV5-6 | . | CASSDARVLTEAFF | TGTGCCAGCAGCGACGCGAGGGTTTTGACTGAAGCTTTCTTT
TRBD2 | TRBJ2-3 | TRBV3-1 | once | CASSQIAGLAGSNTQYF | TGTGCCAGCAGCCAAATCGCGGGACTAGCGGGCTCGAATACGCAGTATTTT
. | TRBJ2-7 | TRBV29-1 | few | CSVQGTSTPSYEQYF | TGCAGCGTGCAGGGGACCTCAACTCCTTCCTACGAGCAGTACTTC
. | TRBJ1-5 | TRBV7-9 | . | CASSGGRVGNQPQHF | TGTGCCAGCAGTGGTGGCAGGGTTGGCAATCAGCCCCAGCATTTT
. | TRBJ2-3 | TRBV5-1 | . | CASSSGQLITDTQYF | TGCGCCAGCAGCTCCGGACAGCTGATCACAGATACGCAGTATTTT